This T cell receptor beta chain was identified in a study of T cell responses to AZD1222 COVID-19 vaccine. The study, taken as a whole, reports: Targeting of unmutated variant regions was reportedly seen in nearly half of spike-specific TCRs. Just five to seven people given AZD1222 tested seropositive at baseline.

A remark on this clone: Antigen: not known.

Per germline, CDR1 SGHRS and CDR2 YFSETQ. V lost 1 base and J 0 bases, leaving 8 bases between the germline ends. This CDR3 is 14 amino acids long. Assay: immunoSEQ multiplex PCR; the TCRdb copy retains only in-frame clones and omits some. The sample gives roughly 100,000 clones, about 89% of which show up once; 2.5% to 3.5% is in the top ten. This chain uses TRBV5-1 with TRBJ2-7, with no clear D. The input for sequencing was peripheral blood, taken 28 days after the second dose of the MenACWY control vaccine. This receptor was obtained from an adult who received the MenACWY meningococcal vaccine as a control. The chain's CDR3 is CASSLSDGSYEQYF. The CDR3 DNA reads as TGCGCCAGCAGCTTGAGTGACGGCTCCTACGAGCAGTACTTC.